This TCR beta chain derives from a study of blood T cell repertoires in COVID-19. Whole-study context: Material from acute and convalescent COVID-19 was sourced from the United States, Italy and Spain. T cells, B-cell-depleted T cells, or PBMCs provided the cDNA or gDNA that served as material.

V gave up 4 bases and J gave up 3 bases; unmatched junction bases: 7. The CDR3 consists of 15 residues. Germline loops: CDR1 SGHDT, CDR2 YYEEEE. As processed by the authors: Reference gene primer amplification yielded estimated nucleated cell counts. The table came from immunoSEQ multiplex PCR; TCRdb's copy has only in-frame clones and leaves some out. D and trimming were read from the DNA, whereas the V and J calls and clone size are those reported in that table. The sample has about 200,000 clones; around 80% are singletons. The chain is built from TRBV5-6 and TRBJ2-1; 7 bases match TRBD2. This clonotype was obtained from a human donor with acute or convalescent COVID-19. The donor label of this sample is uncertain. Sequencing used peripheral blood. The CDR3 DNA follows: TGTGCCAGCAGCCCTAGCGGAGGTAACTACAATGAGCAGTTCTTC. Its protein product is CASSPSGGNYNEQFF.